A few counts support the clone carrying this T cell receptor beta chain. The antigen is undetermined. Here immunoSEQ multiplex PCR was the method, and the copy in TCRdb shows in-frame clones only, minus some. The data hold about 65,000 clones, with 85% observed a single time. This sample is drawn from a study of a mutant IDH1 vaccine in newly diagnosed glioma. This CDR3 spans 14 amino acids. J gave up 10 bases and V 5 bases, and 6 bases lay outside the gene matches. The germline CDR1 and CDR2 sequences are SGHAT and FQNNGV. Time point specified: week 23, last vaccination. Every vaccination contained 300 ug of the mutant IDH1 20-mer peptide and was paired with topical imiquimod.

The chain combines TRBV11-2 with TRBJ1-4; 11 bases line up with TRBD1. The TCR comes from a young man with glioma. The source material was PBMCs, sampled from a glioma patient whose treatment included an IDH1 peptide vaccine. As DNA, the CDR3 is TGTGCCAGCAGCCCCCGGACAGGGGGCGGAAAACTGTTTTTT. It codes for CASSPRTGGGKLFF.